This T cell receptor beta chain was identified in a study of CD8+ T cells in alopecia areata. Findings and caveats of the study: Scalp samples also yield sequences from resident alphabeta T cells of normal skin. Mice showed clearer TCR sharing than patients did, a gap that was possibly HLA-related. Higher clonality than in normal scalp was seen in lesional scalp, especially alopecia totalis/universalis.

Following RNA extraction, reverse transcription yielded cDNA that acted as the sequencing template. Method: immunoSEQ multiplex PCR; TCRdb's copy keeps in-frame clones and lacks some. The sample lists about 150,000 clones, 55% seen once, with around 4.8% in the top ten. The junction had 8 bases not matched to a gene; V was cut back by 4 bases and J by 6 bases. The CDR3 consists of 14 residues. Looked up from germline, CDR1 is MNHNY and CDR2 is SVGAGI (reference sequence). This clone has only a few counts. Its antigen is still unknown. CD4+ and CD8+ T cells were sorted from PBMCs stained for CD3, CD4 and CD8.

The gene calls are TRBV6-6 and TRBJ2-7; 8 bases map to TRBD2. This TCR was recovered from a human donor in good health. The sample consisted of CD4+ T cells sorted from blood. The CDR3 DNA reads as TGTGCCAGCAGTTTCACGGGAGGGCTGAGCGAGCAGTACTTC. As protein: CASSFTGGLSEQYF.